These T cell receptor beta chains were read from a single sample in a study of blood T cells in healthy people across ages. Using its own MiXCR run on the 5' RACE reads, TCRdb lists one record per CDR3 protein. The data show about 800,000 distinct CDR3 sequences, with 35% to 60% seen just once and approximately 18% held by the top ten. Sequencing was done on a sample of blood. The source of these receptors is an older man in good health. Each CDR3 is given with its conserved first and last residue.

TRBV11-3	CASSLVVLAGGNEQFF
TRBV12-3/TRBV12-4	CASSRSGLKAEAFF
TRBV7-9	CASSPEGLAKGGNYEQYF
TRBV12-3/TRBV12-4	CASSSVGTYEQYF
TRBV7-9	CASSFGQGTTNEKLFF
TRBV20-1	CSAEATANEQYF
TRBV3-1	CASPGQGLFGHQPQHF
TRBV20-1	CSASPREVYGYEQYF
TRBV28	CASSSIYEQYF
TRBV7-2	CASSLPHMGSPLHF
TRBV9	CASSVGPKYEAFF
TRBV27	CASSLSLRHLRYEQYF
TRBV4-2	CASSQAAGEFGGYTF
TRBV7-9	CASSPPFRASINEQFF
TRBV10-3	CAIRPDRAETDTQYF
TRBV3-1	CASSQTGASYEQYF
TRBV10-3	CATTPSGRADEQFF
TRBV7-8	CASSFNPAGELFF